This T cell receptor (beta chain) was sequenced for a study of OX40 agonist ivuxolimab in advanced cancers. This clone was counted only a few times. This table comes from immunoSEQ multiplex PCR, and its TCRdb copy is limited to in-frame clones, with some not included. The sample lists 90,000 to 100,000 clones, around nine tenths occurring once. The CDR3 contains 15 residues. Germline V CDR1 and CDR2: SGHRS, YFSETQ. V was clipped by 0 bases and J by 8 bases; unmatched bases: 5. The TCR originated in an adult with an advanced solid tumor such as melanoma, head and neck, liver or kidney cancer. V and J are TRBV5-1 and TRBJ2-1; 10 nucleotides line up with TRBD1. The sequenced sample was CD4+ or CD8+ T cells sorted from blood, obtained in a trial of the OX40 agonist ivuxolimab. The CDR3 DNA reads as TGCGCCAGCAGCTTGGAAGGGACAGGGGTTGATGAGCAGTTCTTC. Translation: CASSLEGTGVDEQFF.